Listed here are 10 T cell receptor beta chains from one sample, sequenced in a study of blood T cells in healthy people across ages. Together with a sample-barcoded 5' primer, a J-beta primer mix was included in a second PCR lasting about 6 to 11 cycles. TCRdb fed the 5' RACE reads into MiXCR, producing one record per CDR3 protein. The sample consists of 750,000 to 950,000 distinct CDR3 sequences, 53% of them appearing once. What was sequenced was blood. The receptors were gathered from a man at least 80 years old in good health.

The chain has TRBV28 and TRBJ1-5; D unclear. Germline values: CDR1 MDHEN, CDR2 SYDVKM. The length of the CDR3 is 16 residues. With 5 bases removed from V and 4 bases from J, the gap between germline ends came to 18 bases. The CDR3 nucleotides read TGTGCCAGCAGTCCGACGGGTCCTGTCCGGAATCAGCCCCAGCATTTT. Translation gives CASSPTGPVRNQPQHF.

V gene TRBV9 combines with J gene TRBJ2-3, with 8 positions matching TRBD2. Germline V gene sequence: CDR1 SGDLS, CDR2 YYNGEE. Unmatched junction bases numbered 18, after V lost 0 bases and J lost 6 bases. This CDR3 is built from 19 residues. The CDR3 spells CASSVAAPSLAGGHDTQYF. In DNA form, the CDR3 reads TGTGCCAGCAGCGTAGCTGCACCGAGCCTGGCGGGAGGTCATGATACGCAGTATTTT.

The chain has TRBV27 and TRBJ1-1, with 8 bases identical to TRBD1. V was pared by 3 bases and J by 0 bases, with 6 bases of the junction left unmatched. The germline CDR1 and CDR2 sequences are MNHEY and SMNVEV (reference sequence). This CDR3 region has 16 residues. This CDR3 reads CASSFRAGGLNTEAFF. CDR3 in DNA: TGTGCCAGCAGTTTTAGGGCAGGGGGCCTGAACACTGAAGCTTTCTTT.

V gene TRBV7-9 combines with J gene TRBJ2-1; 10 bases agree with TRBD2. Germline V CDR1 and CDR2: SEHNR, FQNEAQ (reference sequence). The CDR3 has 16 amino acids. After removal of 4 bases from V and 7 bases from J, the junction contained 10 bases not matched to a gene. The CDR3 sequence: CASSSDPSGSLNEQFF. CDR3 sequence (DNA): TGTGCCAGCAGCTCCGACCCTAGCGGGAGTTTAAATGAGCAGTTCTTC.

Of note for this clonotype: An end of the junction does not agree with germline; a read error may underlie this. The rearrangement uses TRBV5-4 and TRBJ2-1; D may be TRBD1 (5 bases). The length of the CDR3 is 17 residues. Germline V gene sequence: CDR1 SGHNT, CDR2 YYREEE (reference sequence). The CDR3 DNA reads TGTACCAGCAGCTTGGCCCGAAAGGGGCCTTCCTACAATGAGCAGTTCTTC. It is translated as CTSSLARKGPSYNEQFF. Full variable domain (outside the CDR3, taken from reference TRBV5-4 and TRBJ2-1): ETGVTQSPTHLIKTRGQQVTLRCSSQSGHNTVSWYQQALGQGPQFIFQYYREEENGRGNFPPRFSGLQFPNYSSELNVNALELDDSALYLCTSSLARKGPSYNEQFFGPGTRLTVL.

On this clonotype: Since a much larger clone is just one base distant, this may be a read error. The genes are TRBV20-1 and TRBJ2-5; 10 bases are shared with TRBD2. Germline CDR1 reads DFQATT; CDR2 reads SNEGSKA (reference sequence). The CDR3 covers 15 residues. CDR3 in DNA: TGCAGTACTAGAGGGTCTAGCGGGAGCCCGGGTGAGCAGTACTTC. Amino acid sequence: CSTRGSSGSPGEQYF.

This clonotype has just a few counts. The chain employs TRBV29-1 and TRBJ2-3; D is possibly TRBD1 (6 bases). Trimming removed 4 bases from V and 4 bases from J, with 12 bases in between. CDR1 and CDR2 (germline): SQVTM, ANQGSEA. This CDR3 comprises 13 residues. The CDR3 reads CSVADPGADTQYF. CDR3 nucleotide sequence: TGCAGCGTTGCTGACCCAGGGGCAGATACGCAGTATTTT.

This clonotype was seen a handful of times. The J gene is TRBJ2-1, the V gene TRBV29-1; maybe TRBD2 (6 bases). Looked up from germline, CDR1 is SQVTM and CDR2 is ANQGSEA. Trimming cost V 5 bases and J 7 bases, with 18 bases left between them. This CDR3 region has 14 residues. In nucleotides, the CDR3 is TGCAGCGTTCACCGGGACTCCAAGGGGAATGAGCAGTTCTTC. Protein sequence: CSVHRDSKGNEQFF.

The chain's CDR3 is CASSRLNVPGELFF. The CDR3 nucleotides are TGTGCCAGCAGCCGACTGAACGTTCCCGGGGAGCTGTTTTTT. V and J are TRBV11-2 and TRBJ2-2, with no clear D. The CDR3 is 14 amino acids. Trimming stripped 5 bases from V and 6 bases from J, with 13 bases between. Germline values: CDR1 SGHAT, CDR2 FQNNGV.

The chain recombines TRBV3-1 with TRBJ2-1; D may be TRBD2 (6 bases). The CDR3 is 19 amino acids. The V end was cut by 4 bases, the J end by 0 bases, with 22 bases between. Germline CDR1 and CDR2: LGHDT and YNNKEL (reference sequence). The CDR3 sequence: CASSPDPLLAPPSYNEQFF. CDR3 in DNA: TGTGCCAGCAGCCCCGACCCTCTTCTAGCGCCCCCCTCCTACAATGAGCAGTTCTTC.